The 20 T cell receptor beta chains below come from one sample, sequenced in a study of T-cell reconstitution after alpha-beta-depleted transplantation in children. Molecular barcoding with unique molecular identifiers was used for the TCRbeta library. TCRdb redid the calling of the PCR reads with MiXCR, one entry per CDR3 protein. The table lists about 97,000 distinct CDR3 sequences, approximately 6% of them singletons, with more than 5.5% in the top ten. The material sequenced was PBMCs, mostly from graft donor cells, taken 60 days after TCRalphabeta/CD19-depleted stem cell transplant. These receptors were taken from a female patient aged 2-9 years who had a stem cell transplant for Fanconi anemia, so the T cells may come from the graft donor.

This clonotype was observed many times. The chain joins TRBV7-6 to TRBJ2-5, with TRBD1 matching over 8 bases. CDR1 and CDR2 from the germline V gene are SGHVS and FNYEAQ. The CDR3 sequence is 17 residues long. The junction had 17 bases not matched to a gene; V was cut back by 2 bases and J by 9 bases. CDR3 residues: CASSLTTDQTGAKAQYF. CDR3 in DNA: TGTGCCAGCAGCTTAACAACCGATCAGACAGGGGCAAAGGCCCAGTACTTC.

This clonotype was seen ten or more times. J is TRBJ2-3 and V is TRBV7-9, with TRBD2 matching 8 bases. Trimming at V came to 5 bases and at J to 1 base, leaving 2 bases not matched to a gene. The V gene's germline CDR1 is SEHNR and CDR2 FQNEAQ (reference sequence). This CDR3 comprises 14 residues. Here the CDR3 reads CASSHSGGTDTQYF. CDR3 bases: TGTGCCAGCAGCCATAGCGGGGGCACAGATACGCAGTATTTT.

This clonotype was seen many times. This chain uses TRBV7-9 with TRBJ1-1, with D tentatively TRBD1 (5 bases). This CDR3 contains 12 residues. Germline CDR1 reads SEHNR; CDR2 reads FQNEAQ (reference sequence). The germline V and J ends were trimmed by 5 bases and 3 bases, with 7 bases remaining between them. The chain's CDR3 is CASSIQDTEAFF. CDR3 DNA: TGTGCCAGCAGCATACAGGACACTGAAGCTTTCTTT.

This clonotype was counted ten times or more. This chain's CDR3 is CATSRDRVAGGLSTDTQYF. CDR3 nucleotide sequence: TGTGCCACCAGCAGAGATAGGGTAGCGGGGGGTCTCAGCACAGATACGCAGTATTTT. The chain carries TRBV15 and TRBJ2-3, with 10 nucleotides matching TRBD2. This CDR3 contains 19 residues. Germline V gives CDR1 LNHNV, CDR2 YYDKDF (reference sequence). The V gene end was trimmed by 0 bases and the J gene end by 0 bases; junction bases not matched to a gene: 9.

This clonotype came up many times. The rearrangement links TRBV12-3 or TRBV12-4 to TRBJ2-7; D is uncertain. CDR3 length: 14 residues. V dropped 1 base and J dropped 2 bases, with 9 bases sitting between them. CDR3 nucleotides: TGTGCCAGCAGTTTAGGAACCCCTCCCTACGAGCAGTACTTC. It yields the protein CASSLGTPPYEQYF.

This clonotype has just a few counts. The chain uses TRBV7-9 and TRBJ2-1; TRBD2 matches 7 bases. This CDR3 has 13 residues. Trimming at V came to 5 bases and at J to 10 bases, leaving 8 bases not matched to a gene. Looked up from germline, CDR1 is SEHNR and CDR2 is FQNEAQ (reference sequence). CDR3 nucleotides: TGTGCCAGCAGCCTGCTAGCGGAGGGAGAGCAGTTCTTC. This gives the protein CASSLLAEGEQFF.

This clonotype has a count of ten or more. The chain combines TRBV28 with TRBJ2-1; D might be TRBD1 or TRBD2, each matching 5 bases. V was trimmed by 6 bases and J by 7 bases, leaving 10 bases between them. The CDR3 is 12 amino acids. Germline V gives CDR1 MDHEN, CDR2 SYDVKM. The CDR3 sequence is CASSRGVNEQFF. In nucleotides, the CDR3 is TGTGCCAGCAGCCGAGGGGTAAATGAGCAGTTCTTC.

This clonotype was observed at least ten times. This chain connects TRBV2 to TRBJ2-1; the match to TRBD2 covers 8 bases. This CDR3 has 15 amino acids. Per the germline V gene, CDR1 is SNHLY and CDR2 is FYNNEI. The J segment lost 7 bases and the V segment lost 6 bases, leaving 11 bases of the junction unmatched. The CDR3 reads CASRPWAGGRNEQFF. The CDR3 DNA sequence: TGTGCCAGCAGGCCCTGGGCGGGAGGAAGGAATGAGCAGTTCTTC.

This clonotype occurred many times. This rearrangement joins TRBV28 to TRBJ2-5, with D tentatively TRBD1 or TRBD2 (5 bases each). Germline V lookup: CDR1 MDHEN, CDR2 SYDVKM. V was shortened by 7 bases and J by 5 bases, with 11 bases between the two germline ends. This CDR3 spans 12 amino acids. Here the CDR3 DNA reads TGTGCCAGCAAGAGGGGTTACGAGACCCAGTACTTC. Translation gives CASKRGYETQYF.

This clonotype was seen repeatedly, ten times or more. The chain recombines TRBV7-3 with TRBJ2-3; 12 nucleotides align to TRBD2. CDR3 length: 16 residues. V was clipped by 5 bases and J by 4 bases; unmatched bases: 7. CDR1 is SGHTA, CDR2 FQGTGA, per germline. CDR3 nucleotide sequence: TGTGCCAGCAGCCCAGGACTAGCGGGGTCCTCAGATACGCAGTATTTT. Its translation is CASSPGLAGSSDTQYF.

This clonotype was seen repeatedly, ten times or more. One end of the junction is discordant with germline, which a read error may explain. CDR3 loop: CASSIAGALSYEQYF. The CDR3 nucleotides are TGTGCCAGCAGCATAGCGGGGGCCCTCTCCTACGAGCAGTACTTC. The rearrangement joins TRBV7-2 to TRBJ2-7; 9 nucleotides match TRBD2. Germline CDR1 is SGHTA and CDR2 is FQGNSA. This CDR3 comprises 15 residues.

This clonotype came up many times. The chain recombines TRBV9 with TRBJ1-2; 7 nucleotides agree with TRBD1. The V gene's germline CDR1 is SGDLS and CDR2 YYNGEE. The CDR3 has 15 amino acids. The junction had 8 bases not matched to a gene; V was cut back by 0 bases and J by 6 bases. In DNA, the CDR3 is TGTGCCAGCAGCGTAGAGTCAGGGGGAGGGCATGGCTACACCTTC. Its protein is CASSVESGGGHGYTF.

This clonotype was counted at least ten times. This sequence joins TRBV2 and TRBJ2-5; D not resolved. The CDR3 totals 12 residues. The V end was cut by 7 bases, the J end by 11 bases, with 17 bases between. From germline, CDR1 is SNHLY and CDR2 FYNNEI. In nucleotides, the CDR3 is TGTGCCAGCATGGTTCCAGGACCCGCACAGTACTTC. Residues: CASMVPGPAQYF.

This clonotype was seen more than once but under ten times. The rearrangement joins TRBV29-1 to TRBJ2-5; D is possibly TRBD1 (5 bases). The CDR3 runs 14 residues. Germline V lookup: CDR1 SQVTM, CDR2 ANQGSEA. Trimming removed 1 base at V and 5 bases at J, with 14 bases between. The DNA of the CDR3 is TGCAGCGTTGAAGGGGGCAGGGTGGGCGAGACCCAGTACTTC. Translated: CSVEGGRVGETQYF.

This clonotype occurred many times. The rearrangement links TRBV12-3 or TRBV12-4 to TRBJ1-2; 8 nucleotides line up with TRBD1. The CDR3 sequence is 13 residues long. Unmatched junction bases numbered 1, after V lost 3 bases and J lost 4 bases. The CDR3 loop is CASSLGQVYGYTF. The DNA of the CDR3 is TGTGCCAGCAGTTTGGGACAGGTCTATGGCTACACCTTC.

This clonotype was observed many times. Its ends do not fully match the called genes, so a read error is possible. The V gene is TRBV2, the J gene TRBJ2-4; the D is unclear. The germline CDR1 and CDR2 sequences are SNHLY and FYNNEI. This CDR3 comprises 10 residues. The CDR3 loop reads CASSGSPSNF. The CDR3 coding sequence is TGTGCCAGCAGCGGAAGTCCGTCTAACTTC.

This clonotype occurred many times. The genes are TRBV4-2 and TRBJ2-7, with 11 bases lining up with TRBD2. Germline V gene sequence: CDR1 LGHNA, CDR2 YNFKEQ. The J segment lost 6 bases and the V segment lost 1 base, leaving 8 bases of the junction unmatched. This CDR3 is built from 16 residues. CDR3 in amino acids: CASSQVIAGGPREQYF. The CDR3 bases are TGTGCCAGCAGCCAAGTAATAGCGGGGGGGCCCCGCGAGCAGTACTTC.

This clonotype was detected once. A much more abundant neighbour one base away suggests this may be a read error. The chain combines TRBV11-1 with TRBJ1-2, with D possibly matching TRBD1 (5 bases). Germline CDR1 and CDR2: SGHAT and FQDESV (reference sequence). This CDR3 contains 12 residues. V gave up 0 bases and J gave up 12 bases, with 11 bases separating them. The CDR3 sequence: CASSLAGEGDTF. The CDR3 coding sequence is TGTGCCAGCAGCTTAGCGGGGGAGGGCGACACCTTC.

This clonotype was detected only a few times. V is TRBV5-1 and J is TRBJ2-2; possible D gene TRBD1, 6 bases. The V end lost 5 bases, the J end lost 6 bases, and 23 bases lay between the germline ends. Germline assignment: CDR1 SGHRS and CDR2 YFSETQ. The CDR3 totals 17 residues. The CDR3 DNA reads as TGCGCCAGCAGAACTGGTCTAGGGGGTCGAAACCCCGGGGAGCTGTTTTTT. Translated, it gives CASRTGLGGRNPGELFF.

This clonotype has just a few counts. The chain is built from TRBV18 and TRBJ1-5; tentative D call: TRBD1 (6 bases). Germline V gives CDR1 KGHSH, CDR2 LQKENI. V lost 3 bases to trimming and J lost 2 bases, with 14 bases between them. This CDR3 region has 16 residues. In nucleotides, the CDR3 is TGTGCCAGCTCACCCCGAGGGGGTCCTGGCAATCAGCCCCAGCATTTT. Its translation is CASSPRGGPGNQPQHF.